The sequence of this TCR beta chain was determined in a study of T cell changes during pregnancy in multiple sclerosis. The sample holds one count of this clone. Libraries were prepared by immunoSEQ multiplex PCR; TCRdb keeps only in-frame clonotypes and omits some of them. Altogether 60,000 to 90,000 clones are present, 90% to 95% being singletons, with the ten largest covering 2.5% to 3%. The sequenced sample was peripheral blood, obtained after pregnancy. This sequence was found in a female donor in good health, enrolled as a control in a pregnancy study.

As DNA, the CDR3 is TGTGCCAGCAGCACTGATCTTAGGACTAGCGTCGCCTACGAGCAGTACTTC. Residues: CASSTDLRTSVAYEQYF. The rearrangement links TRBV2 to TRBJ2-7; TRBD2 aligns across 9 bases. With 6 bases clipped from V and 2 bases from J, the junction kept 14 bases outside the gene matches. This CDR3 is 17 amino acids long. The germline gives CDR1 SNHLY, CDR2 FYNNEI.